This entry lists 2 T cell receptor beta chains sequenced from one sample in a study of siplizumab effects on memory and regulatory T cells. This table comes from immunoSEQ multiplex PCR, and its TCRdb copy is limited to in-frame clones, with some not included. The data contain 50,000 or so clones, about 97% of them singletons. Sequencing used naive CD4+ T cells sorted from blood. These receptors were collected from a human donor in good health.

This chain uses TRBV18 with TRBJ1-1; D perhaps matches TRBD1 (5 bases). The CDR3 spans 14 residues. The V end was cut by 1 base, the J end by 8 bases, with 14 bases between. The germline CDR1 and CDR2 sequences are KGHSH and LQKENI. The CDR3 region is CASSPQQTAPEAFF. CDR3 nucleotides: TGTGCCAGCTCACCACAGCAGACAGCACCCGAAGCTTTCTTT.

The V gene is TRBV7-2, the J gene TRBJ2-1, with a tentative D call TRBD2 (5 bases). The CDR3 consists of 15 residues. Per germline, CDR1 SGHTA and CDR2 FQGNSA. Trimming removed 1 base from V and 6 bases from J, with 13 bases in between. This chain's CDR3 is CASSLVWGEGNEQFF. In DNA, the CDR3 is TGTGCCAGCAGCTTAGTCTGGGGAGAGGGCAATGAGCAGTTCTTC.